The 29 T cell receptor beta chains below come from one sample, sequenced in a study of human T cells and chemical hapten exposure. Unfractionated whole blood was the source from which total RNA was extracted. TCRdb re-derived calls from the 5' RACE reads in MiXCR, one entry per CDR3 protein. Here the sample spans roughly 110,000 distinct CDR3 sequences, approximately 19% being singletons. The receptors come from a human donor in good health.

This clonotype was seen a few times. This chain joins TRBV6-5 and TRBJ1-6; D call uncertain. V dropped 4 bases and J dropped 0 bases, with 16 bases sitting between them. The CDR3 covers 18 residues. Per germline, CDR1 MNHEY and CDR2 SVGAGI. CDR3 loop: CASSLEPGSSSYNSPLHF. DNA of the CDR3: TGTGCCAGCAGTTTAGAACCAGGCTCCAGCTCCTATAATTCACCCCTCCACTTT.

This clonotype was seen ten or more times. The CDR3 spells CSARDHLLSSYNSPLHF. CDR3 coding DNA: TGCAGTGCTAGAGATCACCTCTTAAGCTCCTATAATTCACCCCTCCACTTT. V usage is TRBV20-1 and J usage is TRBJ1-6, with D unresolved. There are 17 residues in the CDR3. Germline CDR1 reads DFQATT; CDR2 reads SNEGSKA (reference sequence). V was pared by 0 bases and J by 0 bases, with 12 bases between.

The chain couples TRBV6-1 to TRBJ2-6, with D tentatively TRBD1 (6 bases). This CDR3 is 15 amino acids long. The germline CDR1 and CDR2 sequences are MNHNS and SASEGT. Trimming stripped 6 bases from V and 0 bases from J, with 9 bases between. The DNA of the CDR3 is TGTGCCAGCAGGGGGGCCGTCTCTGGGGCCAACGTCCTGACTTTC. It specifies CASRGAVSGANVLTF.

The chain recombines TRBV29-1 with TRBJ2-1; 8 bases agree with TRBD2. The CDR3 consists of 14 residues. Germline V gives CDR1 SQVTM, CDR2 ANQGSEA. The CDR3 DNA sequence: TGCAGTACCTCGCCCCTAGCGGGTTACAATGAGCAGTTCTTC. It encodes CSTSPLAGYNEQFF.

The table lists this clonotype with a few counts. This chain connects TRBV30 to TRBJ2-1, with TRBD1 matching 12 bases. V lost 2 bases, J lost 14 bases, and 7 bases stayed unmatched. The CDR3 sequence is 13 residues long. Germline CDR1 is GTSNPN and CDR2 is SVGIG (reference sequence). CDR3 DNA sequence: TGTGCCTGGAGTTCCACCGGGACAGGGGGCGAGTTCTTC. Its translation is CAWSSTGTGGEFF.

The CDR3 loop reads CASFGALNTIYF. CDR3 DNA: TGTGCCAGCTTCGGGGCGCTAAACACCATATATTTT. J is TRBJ1-3 and V is TRBV28; maybe TRBD1 (5 bases). Germline values: CDR1 MDHEN, CDR2 SYDVKM. The ends were cut back, 8 bases at V and 6 bases at J, with 11 bases in the middle. This CDR3 spans 12 amino acids. Looking up the rest from reference TRBV28 and TRBJ1-3 gives the full variable domain: DVKVTQSSRYLVKRTGEKVFLECVQDMDHENMFWYRQDPGLGLRLIYFSYDVKMKEKGDIPEGYSVSREKKERFSLILESASTNQTSMYLCASFGALNTIYFGEGSWLTVV.

This clonotype was counted a few times. The CDR3 region has the DNA TGTGCCACCAGTGAAGGAAGGAACTATGGCTACACCTTC. It specifies CATSEGRNYGYTF. V is TRBV24-1 and J is TRBJ1-2; D call uncertain. The germline V and J ends were trimmed by 4 bases and 2 bases, with 7 bases remaining between them. The CDR3 runs to 13 residues. The germline V gene encodes CDR1 KGHDR and CDR2 SFDVKD.

This clonotype was counted a few times. The J gene is TRBJ2-5, the V gene TRBV5-4; 15 bases fit TRBD2. The CDR3 extends over 16 amino acids. CDR1 and CDR2 from the germline V gene are SGHNT and YYREEE (reference sequence). V was pared by 3 bases and J by 6 bases, with 6 bases of the junction left unmatched. DNA of the CDR3: TGTGCCAGCAGCTCTGGACTAGCGGGAGGGCCAAAGACCCAGTACTTC. As protein: CASSSGLAGGPKTQYF. The variable domain in full, with the rest retrieved from reference TRBV5-4 and TRBJ2-5, is ETGVTQSPTHLIKTRGQQVTLRCSSQSGHNTVSWYQQALGQGPQFIFQYYREEENGRGNFPPRFSGLQFPNYSSELNVNALELDDSALYLCASSSGLAGGPKTQYFGPGTRLLVL.

A few counts support this clonotype. The chain joins TRBV12-3 or TRBV12-4 to TRBJ2-4; 7 bases are a match to TRBD1. This CDR3 has 16 residues. J gave up 3 bases and V 6 bases, and 11 bases lay outside the gene matches. In nucleotides, the CDR3 is TGTGCCAGCAGGCCTGGACAGGTTTTGAGCAAAAACATTCAGTACTTC. It specifies CASRPGQVLSKNIQYF.

This clonotype was observed a handful of times. The CDR3 sequence is CASSPLWDRGRLAETQYF. DNA for the CDR3: TGTGCCAGCAGCCCGCTTTGGGACAGGGGTCGATTGGCGGAGACCCAGTACTTC. The chain carries TRBV7-9 and TRBJ2-5; 10 positions match TRBD1. The ends lost 5 bases at V and 5 bases at J; junction bases unmatched: 17. This CDR3 contains 18 residues. The V gene's germline CDR1 is SEHNR and CDR2 FQNEAQ (reference sequence).

In this sample, this clonotype turned up a few times. V is TRBV20-1 and J is TRBJ1-2; D is possibly TRBD1 (5 bases). This CDR3 has 16 amino acids. Germline CDR1 reads DFQATT; CDR2 reads SNEGSKA (reference sequence). Trimming took off 2 bases at V and 0 bases at J, with 16 bases between the two ends. CDR3 DNA: TGCAGTGCTAGACTCCCCACGGGGGAATCTAACTATGGCTACACCTTC. Translated: CSARLPTGESNYGYTF.

This clonotype was seen ten or more times. The V gene is TRBV12-3 or TRBV12-4, the J gene TRBJ1-2, with a weak D call TRBD1 (6 bases). The CDR3 spans 15 residues. V gave up 3 bases and J gave up 3 bases, with 14 bases separating them. This CDR3 is CASSFGQGTYYGYTF. CDR3 in DNA: TGTGCCAGCAGTTTCGGGCAGGGGACATACTATGGCTACACCTTC.

Worth noting for this clonotype: The junction shows a germline mismatch at one end, possibly a read error. The CDR3 protein is CASSSWTGSGTSGSFQGTQYF. The CDR3 coding sequence is TGTGCCAGCAGCTCCTGGACGGGATCCGGGACTAGCGGGAGCTTCCAAGGGACCCAGTACTTC. This sequence joins TRBV7-8 and TRBJ2-5; 14 nucleotides match TRBD2. CDR1 SGHVS and CDR2 FQNEAQ come from the germline V gene. This CDR3 contains 21 residues.

This clonotype was recorded a few times. The rearrangement joins TRBV28 to TRBJ2-7; D unresolved. Germline CDR1 and CDR2: MDHEN and SYDVKM. This CDR3 is built from 14 residues. The V end lost 7 bases, the J end lost 0 bases, and 13 bases lay between the germline ends. CDR3 sequence (DNA): TGTGCCAGCACCTCTAACGTGCTCTCCTACGAGCAGTACTTC. Translation: CASTSNVLSYEQYF.

The chain uses TRBV18 and TRBJ1-1; 11 bases map to TRBD1. Per germline, CDR1 KGHSH and CDR2 LQKENI. The trim removed 4 bases at V and 0 bases at J, leaving 4 bases unmatched. The CDR3 loop spans 16 amino acids. This CDR3 is CASSRDRGEMNTEAFF. DNA of the CDR3: TGTGCCAGCTCACGGGACAGGGGGGAGATGAACACTGAAGCTTTCTTT.

This clonotype was seen a few times. The chain has TRBV5-1 and TRBJ1-6, with D perhaps TRBD1 (5 bases). V shed 1 base and J shed 6 bases, with 8 bases lying between them. CDR1 and CDR2 from the germline V gene are SGHRS and YFSETQ. The CDR3 loop spans 14 amino acids. The CDR3 reads CASSLRDFNSPLHF. Written as DNA, the CDR3 is TGCGCCAGCAGCTTGAGGGACTTTAATTCACCCCTCCACTTT.

The chain uses TRBV5-1 and TRBJ1-1; 9 bases agree with TRBD1. The V and J ends lost 4 bases and 4 bases, in that order; junction bases with no gene match: 11. Looked up from germline, CDR1 is SGHRS and CDR2 is YFSETQ. CDR3 length equals 16 residues. The CDR3 DNA sequence: TGCGCCAGCAGCCTCACGGGACAGGGAGGAGGCACTGAAGCTTTCTTT. This codes for CASSLTGQGGGTEAFF. The whole variable domain, filled in from reference TRBV5-1 and TRBJ1-1, reads KAGVTQTPRYLIKTRGQQVTLSCSPISGHRSVSWYQQTPGQGLQFLFEYFSETQRNKGNFPGRFSGRQFSNSRSEMNVSTLELGDSALYLCASSLTGQGGGTEAFFGQGTRLTVV.

The sample holds a few counts of this clonotype. This chain links TRBV7-8 with TRBJ1-6, with a tentative D call TRBD1 (5 bases). The CDR3 sequence is 14 residues long. Germline V lookup: CDR1 SGHVS, CDR2 FQNEAQ. V lost 5 bases, J lost 9 bases, and 14 bases lay in between. CDR3 nucleotides: TGTGCCAGCAGCCCCAGGGATTTGAGTTCACCCCTCCACTTT. Translation gives CASSPRDLSSPLHF.

In its sample, this clonotype was seen a few times. CDR3 sequence: CASSATSGSSYNEQFF. For the CDR3, the DNA is TGTGCCAGCAGCGCTACTAGCGGGAGCTCCTACAATGAGCAGTTCTTC. The chain has TRBV11-2 and TRBJ2-1; 11 positions agree with TRBD2. Germline V gives CDR1 SGHAT, CDR2 FQNNGV. The CDR3 totals 16 residues. With 5 bases clipped from V and 0 bases from J, the junction kept 3 bases outside the gene matches.

In its sample, this clonotype was seen a few times. The chain couples TRBV5-1 to TRBJ2-2; D remains unclear. V lost 1 base and J lost 8, with 12 bases in between. CDR1 and CDR2 from the germline V gene are SGHRS and YFSETQ. The CDR3 totals 14 residues. The CDR3 reads CASSLSPATGELFF. CDR3 in DNA: TGCGCCAGCAGCTTGAGCCCGGCTACGGGGGAGCTGTTTTTT.

The CDR3 bases are TGTGCCAGCAGTTGGTCGGGGATGGACACTGAAGCTTTCTTT. It translates to CASSWSGMDTEAFF. This chain uses TRBV6-5 with TRBJ1-1; no definite D call. This CDR3 contains 14 residues. Germline V CDR1 and CDR2: MNHEY, SVGAGI. The V end lost 4 bases, the J end lost 3 bases, and 12 bases lay between the germline ends.

A few counts support this clonotype. The chain recombines TRBV25-1 with TRBJ2-7, with D perhaps TRBD1 (6 bases). Per germline, CDR1 MGHDK and CDR2 SYGVNS. The CDR3 is 15 amino acids. Deletions cut 4 bases from V and 4 bases from J, with 17 bases between. Here the CDR3 DNA reads TGTGCCAGCAGTGGGGGGCCGATGGGGTATTACGAGCAGTACTTC. Translation gives CASSGGPMGYYEQYF.

The rearrangement uses TRBV11-2 and TRBJ2-3, with D possibly being TRBD2 (5 bases). Germline CDR1 SGHAT, CDR2 FQNNGV. V lost 1 base and J 2 bases, leaving 16 bases between the germline ends. The CDR3 covers 17 residues. CDR3 region: CASSLGFTRPITDTQYF. The CDR3 region has the DNA TGTGCCAGCAGCTTAGGCTTTACTAGACCTATCACAGATACGCAGTATTTT.

The J gene is TRBJ2-1, the V gene TRBV27; possible D gene TRBD1, 6 bases. In germline, CDR1 is MNHEY, CDR2 SMNVEV (reference sequence). This CDR3 spans 15 amino acids. The germline V and J ends were trimmed by 6 bases and 0 bases, with 12 bases remaining between them. This chain's CDR3 is CASSSQGLSYNEQFF. In nucleotides, the CDR3 is TGTGCCAGCAGCTCCCAGGGGCTCTCCTACAATGAGCAGTTCTTC.

The V call is TRBV28, the J call TRBJ2-6; D is unresolved. The CDR3 runs to 14 residues. Germline CDR1 and CDR2: MDHEN and SYDVKM. Trimming shortened V by 8 bases and J by 0 bases, and 8 bases separated the two germline ends. Here the CDR3 reads CASLTISGANVLTF. The DNA for the CDR3 is TGTGCCAGCCTCACTATCTCTGGGGCCAACGTCCTGACTTTC.

The chain recombines TRBV27 with TRBJ1-5, with D perhaps matching TRBD1 (5 bases). The CDR3 contains 16 residues. CDR1 and CDR2 from the germline V gene are MNHEY and SMNVEV (reference sequence). Deletions cut 6 bases from V and 9 bases from J, with 24 bases between. The chain's CDR3 is CASRFFPPGPFGPQHF. DNA for the CDR3: TGTGCCAGCAGGTTTTTCCCCCCGGGACCGTTCGGGCCCCAGCATTTT.

The rearrangement uses TRBV20-1 and TRBJ2-1; 12 positions match TRBD2. Germline trimming cut 6 bases from V and 4 bases from J; bases unmatched to any gene: 10. This CDR3 is built from 16 residues. Germline CDR1 DFQATT, CDR2 SNEGSKA (reference sequence). The CDR3 DNA is TGCAGTGCGCTGGGACTAGCGGGCCGGGGATACAATGAGCAGTTCTTC. Translating it yields CSALGLAGRGYNEQFF.

This chain links TRBV12-3 or TRBV12-4 with TRBJ1-2; a weak D match, TRBD1 (5 bases). This CDR3 is built from 13 residues. Trimming took 10 bases from V and 5 from J, leaving 17 bases between them. CDR3 in DNA: TGTGCCACCACCCTTGGGGGGGATTATGGCTACACCTTC. Translation: CATTLGGDYGYTF.

As concerns this clonotype: A read error may be the cause here, since a much bigger clone is one base away. The V call is TRBV20-1, the J call TRBJ1-1, with D uncertain. Germline loops: CDR1 DFQATT, CDR2 SNEGSKA (reference sequence). The CDR3 totals 13 residues. This chain's CDR3 is CSARDSLNTEALF. CDR3 nucleotides: TGCAGTGCTAGAGACTCTTTGAACACTGAAGCTCTCTTT.